The present entry profiles one T cell receptor beta chain with its context. The antigen remains undetermined. The PCR employed 60 Vbeta primers together with 13 Jbeta primers. Repertoires were generated with immunoSEQ multiplex PCR, while TCRdb's copy carries only in-frame clones and drops some. The sample has 150,000 to 200,000 clones; about 70% are singletons. This entry belongs to a study of cytomegalovirus exposure and HLA in healthy donors. Whole-study findings and limits: Sequencing had likely introduced a cluster of highly shared sequence variants as an artifact. In an earlier analysis, most TCR beta V segments were productive about 87% or about 30% of the time. Later analysis revealed greater clonal expansion in HLA-associated TCR beta chains than in equally common others.

The CDR3 covers 16 residues. Germline V gene data show CDR1 as MRHNA and CDR2 as SNTAGT. J lost 8 bases, V lost 2 bases, and 9 bases had no gene match. The V and J genes are TRBV6-4 and TRBJ2-1; TRBD2 matches at 10 bases. This TCR came from a woman between 40 and 50 years old in good health and CMV-seropositive. Sequenced: PBMCs. This CDR3 reads CASSDGIAGGSHEQFF. In nucleotides, the CDR3 is TGTGCCAGCAGTGACGGTATAGCGGGGGGTTCCCATGAGCAGTTCTTC.